This TCR beta chain was observed in a study of blood T cell repertoires in COVID-19. V was trimmed by 0 bases and J by 5 bases, leaving 5 bases between them. The CDR3 length is 12 residues. Germline assignment: CDR1 SGHDT and CDR2 YYEEEE. The protocol was immunoSEQ multiplex PCR, while the TCRdb copy is restricted to in-frame clones and leaves out a portion. The sample has 150,000 to 200,000 clones; approximately 88% are singletons. V usage is TRBV5-6 and J usage is TRBJ2-5; the D is unclear. This TCR was sampled from a man between 18 and 29 years old with active or convalescent COVID-19. Sequences were obtained from peripheral blood. CDR3 in DNA: TGTGCCAGCAGCTTGGATCGTGAGACCCAGTACTTC. Protein sequence: CASSLDRETQYF. Looking up the rest from reference TRBV5-6 and TRBJ2-5 gives the full variable domain: DAGVTQSPTHLIKTRGQQVTLRCSPKSGHDTVSWYQQALGQGPQFIFQYYEEEERQRGNFPDRFSGHQFPNYSSELNVNALLLGDSALYLCASSLDRETQYFGPGTRLLVL.